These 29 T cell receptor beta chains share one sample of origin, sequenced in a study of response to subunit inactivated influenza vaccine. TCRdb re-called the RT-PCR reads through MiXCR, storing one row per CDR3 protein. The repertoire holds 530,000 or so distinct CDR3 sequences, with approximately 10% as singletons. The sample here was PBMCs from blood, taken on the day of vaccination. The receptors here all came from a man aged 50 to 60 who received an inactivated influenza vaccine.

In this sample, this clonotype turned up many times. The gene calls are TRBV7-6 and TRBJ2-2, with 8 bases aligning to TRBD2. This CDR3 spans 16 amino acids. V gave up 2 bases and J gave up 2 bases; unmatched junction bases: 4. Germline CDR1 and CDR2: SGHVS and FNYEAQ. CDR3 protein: CASSLSAGGNTGELFF. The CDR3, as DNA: TGTGCCAGCAGCTTATCGGCGGGGGGAAACACCGGGGAGCTGTTTTTT.

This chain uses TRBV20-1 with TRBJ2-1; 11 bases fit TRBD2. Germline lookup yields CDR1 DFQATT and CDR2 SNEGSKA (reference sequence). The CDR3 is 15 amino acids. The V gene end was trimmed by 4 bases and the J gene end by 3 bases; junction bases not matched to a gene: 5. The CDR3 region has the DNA TGCAGTGCTACTAGCGGGGGGATACTCTACAATGAGCAGTTCTTC. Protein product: CSATSGGILYNEQFF.

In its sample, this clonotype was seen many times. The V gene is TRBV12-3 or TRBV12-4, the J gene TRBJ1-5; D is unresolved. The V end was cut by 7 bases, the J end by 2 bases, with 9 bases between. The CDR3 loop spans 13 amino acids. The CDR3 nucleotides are TGTGCCAGCACGTCCGGTGGCAATCAGCCCCAGCATTTT. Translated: CASTSGGNQPQHF.

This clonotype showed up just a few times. The CDR3 is CASSLGRDRGEFF. CDR3 bases: TGCGCCAGCAGCTTGGGCCGGGACAGGGGAGAGTTCTTC. The gene calls are TRBV5-1 and TRBJ2-1; 10 positions match TRBD1. V shed 0 bases, J shed 14 bases, and the junction held 5 bases outside the gene matches. The CDR3 is 13 residues long. Germline loops: CDR1 SGHRS, CDR2 YFSETQ.

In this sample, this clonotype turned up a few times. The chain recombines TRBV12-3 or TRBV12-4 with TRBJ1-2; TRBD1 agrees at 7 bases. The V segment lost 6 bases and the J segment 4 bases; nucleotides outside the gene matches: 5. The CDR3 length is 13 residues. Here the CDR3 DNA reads TGTGCCAGCAGCAGAGGGGGCTTCTATGGCTACACCTTC. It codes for CASSRGGFYGYTF.

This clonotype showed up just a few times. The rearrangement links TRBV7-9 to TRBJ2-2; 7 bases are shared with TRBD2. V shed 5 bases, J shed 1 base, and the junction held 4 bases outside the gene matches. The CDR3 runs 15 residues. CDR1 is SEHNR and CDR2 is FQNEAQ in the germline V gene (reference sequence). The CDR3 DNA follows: TGTGCCAGCAGCCGCGGGGGACTGAACACCGGGGAGCTGTTTTTT. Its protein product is CASSRGGLNTGELFF.

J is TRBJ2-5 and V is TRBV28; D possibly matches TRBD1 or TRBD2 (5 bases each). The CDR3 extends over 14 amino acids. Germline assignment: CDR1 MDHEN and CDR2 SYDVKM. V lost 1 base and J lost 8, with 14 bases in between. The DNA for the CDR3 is TGTGCCAGCAGTTTATCTGGACATGGGGGTACCCAGTACTTC. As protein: CASSLSGHGGTQYF.

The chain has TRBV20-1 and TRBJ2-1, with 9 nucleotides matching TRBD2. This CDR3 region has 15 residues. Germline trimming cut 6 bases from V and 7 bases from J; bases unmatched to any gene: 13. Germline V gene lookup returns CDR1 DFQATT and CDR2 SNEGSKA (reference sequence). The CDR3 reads CSAPVGGRARNEQFF. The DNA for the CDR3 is TGCAGTGCCCCGGTGGGCGGGAGGGCCAGAAATGAGCAGTTCTTC.

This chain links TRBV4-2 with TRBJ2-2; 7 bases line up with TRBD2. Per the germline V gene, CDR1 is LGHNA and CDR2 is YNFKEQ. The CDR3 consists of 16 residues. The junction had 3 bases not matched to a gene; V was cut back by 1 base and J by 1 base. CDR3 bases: TGTGCCAGCAGCCAAGTTGCGGGGGAGAACACCGGGGAGCTGTTTTTT. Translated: CASSQVAGENTGELFF.

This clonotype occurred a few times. CDR3 protein: CASSARDSRNTEAFF. The CDR3, as DNA: TGTGCCAGTAGTGCTCGGGACAGTCGGAACACTGAAGCTTTCTTT. The chain uses TRBV19 and TRBJ1-1; 7 bases are a match to TRBD1. Trimming took 5 bases from V and 1 from J; bases not matched to a gene: 7. Germline V gives CDR1 LNHDA, CDR2 SQIVND (reference sequence). The CDR3 runs 15 residues. The variable domain in full, with the rest retrieved from reference TRBV19 and TRBJ1-1, is DGGITQSPKYLFRKEGQNVTLSCEQNLNHDAMYWYRQDPGQGLRLIYYSQIVNDFQKGDIAEGYSVSREKKESFPLTVTSAQKNPTAFYLCASSARDSRNTEAFFGQGTRLTVV.

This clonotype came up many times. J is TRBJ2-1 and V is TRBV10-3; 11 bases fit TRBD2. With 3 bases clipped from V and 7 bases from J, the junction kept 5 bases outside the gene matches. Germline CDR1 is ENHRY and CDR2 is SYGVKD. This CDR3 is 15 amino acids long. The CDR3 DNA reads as TGTGCCATCAGTGAAGGACTAGCGGGCTTAAATGAGCAGTTCTTC. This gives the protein CAISEGLAGLNEQFF.

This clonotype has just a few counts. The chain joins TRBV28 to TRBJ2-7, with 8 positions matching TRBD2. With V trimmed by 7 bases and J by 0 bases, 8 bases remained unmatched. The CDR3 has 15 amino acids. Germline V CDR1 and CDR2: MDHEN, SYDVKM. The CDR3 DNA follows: TGTGCCAGCAATACAGCGGGGGAAAGCTCCTACGAGCAGTACTTC. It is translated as CASNTAGESSYEQYF. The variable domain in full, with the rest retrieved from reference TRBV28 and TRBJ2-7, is DVKVTQSSRYLVKRTGEKVFLECVQDMDHENMFWYRQDPGLGLRLIYFSYDVKMKEKGDIPEGYSVSREKKERFSLILESASTNQTSMYLCASNTAGESSYEQYFGPGTRLTVT.

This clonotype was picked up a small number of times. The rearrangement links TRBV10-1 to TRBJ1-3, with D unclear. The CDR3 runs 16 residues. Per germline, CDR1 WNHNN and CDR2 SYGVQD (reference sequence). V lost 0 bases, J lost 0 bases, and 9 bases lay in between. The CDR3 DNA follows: TGCGCCAGCAGTGAGTCTTCAGGAATCTCTGGAAACACCATATATTTT. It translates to CASSESSGISGNTIYF.

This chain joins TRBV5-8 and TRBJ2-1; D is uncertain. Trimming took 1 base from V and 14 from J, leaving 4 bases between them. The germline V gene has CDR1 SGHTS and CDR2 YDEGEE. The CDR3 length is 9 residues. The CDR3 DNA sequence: TGTGCCAGCAGCTTGAGTAAGTTCTTC. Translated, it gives CASSLSKFF.

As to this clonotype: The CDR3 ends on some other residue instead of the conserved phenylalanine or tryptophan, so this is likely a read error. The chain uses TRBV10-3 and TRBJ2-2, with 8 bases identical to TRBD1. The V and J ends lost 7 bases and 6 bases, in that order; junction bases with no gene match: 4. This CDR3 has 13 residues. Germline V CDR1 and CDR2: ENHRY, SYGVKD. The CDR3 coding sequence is TGTGCCATCAAGGGGACAGGCCCCGGGGAGCTGTTTATT. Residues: CAIKGTGPGELFI.

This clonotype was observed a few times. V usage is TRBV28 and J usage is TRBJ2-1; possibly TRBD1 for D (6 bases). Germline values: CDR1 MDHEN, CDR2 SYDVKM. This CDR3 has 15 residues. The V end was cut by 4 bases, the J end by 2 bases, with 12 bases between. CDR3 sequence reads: CASSSRTEAYNEQFF. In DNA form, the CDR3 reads TGTGCCAGCAGTTCCCGGACAGAGGCCTACAATGAGCAGTTCTTC. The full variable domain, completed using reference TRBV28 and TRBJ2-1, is DVKVTQSSRYLVKRTGEKVFLECVQDMDHENMFWYRQDPGLGLRLIYFSYDVKMKEKGDIPEGYSVSREKKERFSLILESASTNQTSMYLCASSSRTEAYNEQFFGPGTRLTVL.

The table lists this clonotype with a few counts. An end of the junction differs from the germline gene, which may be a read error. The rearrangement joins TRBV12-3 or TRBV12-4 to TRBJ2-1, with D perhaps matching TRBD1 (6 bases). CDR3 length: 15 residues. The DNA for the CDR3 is TGTGCCAGCACTTTACCGGGACAACCTTACAATGAGCAGTTCTTC. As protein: CASTLPGQPYNEQFF.

This chain's CDR3 is CASSQRPYRAYEQYF. The CDR3, as DNA: TGTGCCAGCAGCCAACGACCCTACCGAGCCTACGAGCAGTACTTC. This chain links TRBV14 with TRBJ2-7; no clear D. The CDR3 is 15 amino acids. V lost 2 bases, J lost 2 bases, and 13 bases lay in between. Germline V gene data show CDR1 as SGHDN and CDR2 as FVKESK.

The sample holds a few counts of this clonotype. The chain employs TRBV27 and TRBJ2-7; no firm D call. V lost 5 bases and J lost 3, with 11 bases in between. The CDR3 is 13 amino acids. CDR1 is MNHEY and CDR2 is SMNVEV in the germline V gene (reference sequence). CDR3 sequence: CASSHQRGYEQYF. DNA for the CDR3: TGTGCCAGCAGTCACCAGCGAGGCTACGAGCAGTACTTC.

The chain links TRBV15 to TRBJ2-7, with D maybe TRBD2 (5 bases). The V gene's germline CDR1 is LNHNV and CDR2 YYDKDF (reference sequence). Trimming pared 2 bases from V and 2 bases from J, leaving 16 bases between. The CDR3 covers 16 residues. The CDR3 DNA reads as TGTGCCACCAGCAGATCTCCCGGGATGGGGACCTACGAGCAGTACTTC. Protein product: CATSRSPGMGTYEQYF.

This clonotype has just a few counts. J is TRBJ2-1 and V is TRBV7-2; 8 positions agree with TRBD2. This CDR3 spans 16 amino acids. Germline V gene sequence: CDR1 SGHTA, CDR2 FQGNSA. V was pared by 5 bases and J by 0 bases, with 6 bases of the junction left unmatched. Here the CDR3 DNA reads TGTGCCAGCAGCAATCTAGCGGGTGGCTCCTACAATGAGCAGTTCTTC. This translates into CASSNLAGGSYNEQFF.

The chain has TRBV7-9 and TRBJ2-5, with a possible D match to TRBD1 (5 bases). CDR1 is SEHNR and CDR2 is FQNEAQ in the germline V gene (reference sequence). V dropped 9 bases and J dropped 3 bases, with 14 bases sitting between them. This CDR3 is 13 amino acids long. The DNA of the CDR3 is TGTGCCAGGGGCCGACAGCTCAAAGAGACCCAGTACTTC. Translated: CARGRQLKETQYF.

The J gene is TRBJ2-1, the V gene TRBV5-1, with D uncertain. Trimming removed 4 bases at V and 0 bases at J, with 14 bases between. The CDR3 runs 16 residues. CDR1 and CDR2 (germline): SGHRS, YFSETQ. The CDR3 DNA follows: TGCGCCAGCAGCCCCCTTACCTTGAGCTCCTACAATGAGCAGTTCTTC. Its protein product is CASSPLTLSSYNEQFF.

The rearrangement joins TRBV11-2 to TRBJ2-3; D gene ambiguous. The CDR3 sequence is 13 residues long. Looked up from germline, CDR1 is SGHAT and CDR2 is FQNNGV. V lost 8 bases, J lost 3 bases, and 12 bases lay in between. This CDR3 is CASASWETDTQYF. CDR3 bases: TGTGCCAGCGCCTCATGGGAAACAGATACGCAGTATTTT.

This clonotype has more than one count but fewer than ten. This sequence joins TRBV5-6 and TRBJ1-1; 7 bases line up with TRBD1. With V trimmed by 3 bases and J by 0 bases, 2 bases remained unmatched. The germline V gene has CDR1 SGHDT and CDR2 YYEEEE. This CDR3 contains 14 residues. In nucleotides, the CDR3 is TGTGCCAGCAGCTACACAGGGGTGAACACTGAAGCTTTCTTT. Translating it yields CASSYTGVNTEAFF. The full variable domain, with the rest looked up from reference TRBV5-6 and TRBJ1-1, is DAGVTQSPTHLIKTRGQQVTLRCSPKSGHDTVSWYQQALGQGPQFIFQYYEEEERQRGNFPDRFSGHQFPNYSSELNVNALLLGDSALYLCASSYTGVNTEAFFGQGTRLTVV.

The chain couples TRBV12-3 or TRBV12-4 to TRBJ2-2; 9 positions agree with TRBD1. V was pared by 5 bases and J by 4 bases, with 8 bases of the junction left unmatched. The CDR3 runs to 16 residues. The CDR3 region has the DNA TGTGCCAGCAGTCGGACCTCGGGACAGGGCACCGGGGAGCTGTTTTTT. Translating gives CASSRTSGQGTGELFF.

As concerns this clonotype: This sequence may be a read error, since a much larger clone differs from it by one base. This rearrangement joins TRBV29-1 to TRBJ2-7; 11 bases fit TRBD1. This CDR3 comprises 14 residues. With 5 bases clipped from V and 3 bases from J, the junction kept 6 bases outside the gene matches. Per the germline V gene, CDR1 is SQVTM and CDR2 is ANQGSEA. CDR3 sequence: CSVHAGTGGYEQYF. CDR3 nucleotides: TGCAGCGTTCACGCCGGGACAGGGGGCTACGAGCAGTACTTC.

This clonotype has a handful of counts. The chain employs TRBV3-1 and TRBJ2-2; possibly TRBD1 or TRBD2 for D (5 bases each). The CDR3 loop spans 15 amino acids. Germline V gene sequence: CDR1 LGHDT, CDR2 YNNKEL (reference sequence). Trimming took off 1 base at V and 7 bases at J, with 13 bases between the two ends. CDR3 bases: TGTGCCAGCAGCCAAGCCACTAGACAGCTCGGGGAGCTGTTTTTT. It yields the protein CASSQATRQLGELFF.

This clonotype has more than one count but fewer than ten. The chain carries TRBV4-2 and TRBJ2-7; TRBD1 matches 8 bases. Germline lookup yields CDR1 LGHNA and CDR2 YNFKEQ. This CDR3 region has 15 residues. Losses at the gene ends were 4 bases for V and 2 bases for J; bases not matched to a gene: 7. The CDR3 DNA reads TGTGCCAGCAGCCCCAACCCGGGACAGGCCTACGAGCAGTACTTC. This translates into CASSPNPGQAYEQYF.